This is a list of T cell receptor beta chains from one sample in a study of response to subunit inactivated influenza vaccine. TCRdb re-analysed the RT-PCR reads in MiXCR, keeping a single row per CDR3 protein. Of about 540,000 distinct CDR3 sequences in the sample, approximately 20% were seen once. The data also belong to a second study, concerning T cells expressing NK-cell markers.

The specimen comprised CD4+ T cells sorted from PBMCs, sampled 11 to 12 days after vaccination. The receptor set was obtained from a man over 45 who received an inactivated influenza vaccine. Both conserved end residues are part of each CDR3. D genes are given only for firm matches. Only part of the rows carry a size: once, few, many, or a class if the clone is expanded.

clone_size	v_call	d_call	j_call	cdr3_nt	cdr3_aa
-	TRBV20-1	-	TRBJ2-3	TGCAGTGCCCCGAAGGCCTCGAGTGGGCAGTATTTT	CSAPKASSGQYF
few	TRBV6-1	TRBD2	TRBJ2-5	TGTGCCAGCAGGGCCGGACTAGCGGGAGCAGGAGAGACCCAGTACTTC	CASRAGLAGAGETQYF
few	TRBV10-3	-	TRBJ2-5	TGTGCCATCAGTGAGCCCGACAGAGGACCTCAAGAGACCCAGTACTTC	CAISEPDRGPQETQYF
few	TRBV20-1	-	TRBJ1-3	TGCAGTGCTGGATACGCTTACTCTGGAAACACCATATATTTT	CSAGYAYSGNTIYF
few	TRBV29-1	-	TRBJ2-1	TGCAGCGCCCTGACAGGTGCTGAGCAGTTCTTC	CSALTGAEQFF
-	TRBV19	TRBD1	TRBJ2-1	TGTGCCAGTAGTCCGAGGACAGGGGGATGGGGCAATGAGCAGTTCTTC	CASSPRTGGWGNEQFF
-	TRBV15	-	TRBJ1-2	TGTGCCACCAGCAGAGATGGAAATAACTATGGCTACACCTTC	CATSRDGNNYGYTF
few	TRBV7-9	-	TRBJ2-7	TGTGCCAGCAGCCCAGTCACAGGGTCCGAGCAGTACTTC	CASSPVTGSEQYF
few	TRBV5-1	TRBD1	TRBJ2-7	TGCGCCAGCAGCTTGGAGACAGGGGGTTACGAGCAGTACTTC	CASSLETGGYEQYF
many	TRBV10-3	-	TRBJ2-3	TGTGCCATCAGTGAGAGAGATACGCAGTATTTT	CAISERDTQYF
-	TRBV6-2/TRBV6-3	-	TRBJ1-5	TGTGCCAGCAGTGGGGTTAGGGCCCAGCATTTT	CASSGVRAQHF
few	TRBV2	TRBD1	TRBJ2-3	TGTGCCAGCAGCCGACAGGGAACTAGCACAGATACGCAGTATTTT	CASSRQGTSTDTQYF
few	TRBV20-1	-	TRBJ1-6	TGCAGTGCAAGAAGTGGTTACTCGAATTCACCCCTCCACTTT	CSARSGYSNSPLHF
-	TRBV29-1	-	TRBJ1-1	TGCAGCGTTAGGGGACAAGCGAACACTGAAGCTTTCTTT	CSVRGQANTEAFF
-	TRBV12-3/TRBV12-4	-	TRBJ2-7	TGTGCCAGCAGGACCACAGGGACGACCTACGAGCAGTACTTC	CASRTTGTTYEQYF
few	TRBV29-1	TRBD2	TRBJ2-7	TGCAGCGTTGCGGGGGGGCCCGGGGGCTACGAGCAGTACTTC	CSVAGGPGGYEQYF
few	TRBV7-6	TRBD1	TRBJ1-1	TGTGCCAGCAGCTTCGACAGGGCTGGAACTGAAGCTTTCTTT	CASSFDRAGTEAFF
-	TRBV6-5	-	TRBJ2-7	TGTGCCAGCAGTTACTCGAGGGGCGGACGGTCCTACGAGCAGTACTTC	CASSYSRGGRSYEQYF
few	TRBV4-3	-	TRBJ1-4	TGCGCCAGCAGCCAACCGGGACAAGGGTCTGAAAAACTGTTTTTT	CASSQPGQGSEKLFF
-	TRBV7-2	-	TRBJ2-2	TGTGCCAGCAGCTTAGAGCGTGTGACCGGGGAGCTGTTTTTT	CASSLERVTGELFF
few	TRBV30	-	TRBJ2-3	TGTGCCTGGAGTCAGGGAGTGGGCACAGATACGCAGTATTTT	CAWSQGVGTDTQYF
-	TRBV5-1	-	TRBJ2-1	TGCGCCAGCAGCGTGGAGGGGGCAGGGAGTTACAATGAGCAGTTCTTC	CASSVEGAGSYNEQFF
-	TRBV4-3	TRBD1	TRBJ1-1	TGCGCCAGCAGCCAAGTCGGGACAGGGGCCGGAAGGAGCACTGAAGCTTTCTTT	CASSQVGTGAGRSTEAFF
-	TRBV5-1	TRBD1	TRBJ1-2	TGCGCCAGCAGCTGGACCCAGGGGGCGCGCTGGACGGATAACTATGGCTACACCTTC	CASSWTQGARWTDNYGYTF
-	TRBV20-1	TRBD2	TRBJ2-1	TGCAGTGCTAACCCGGGACTAGCGGTTAATGAGCAGTTCTTC	CSANPGLAVNEQFF
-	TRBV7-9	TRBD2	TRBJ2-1	TGTGCCAGCAGTTTCGGGACTAGCGCAAACAATGAGCAGTTCTTC	CASSFGTSANNEQFF
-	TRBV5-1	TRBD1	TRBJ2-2	TGCGCCAGCAGCCATGACAGGGACCCGAACACCGGGGAGCTGTTTTTT	CASSHDRDPNTGELFF
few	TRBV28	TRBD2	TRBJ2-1	TGTGCCAGCAGTTCCCTACTAGCGGGGATGTACAATGAGCAGTTCTTC	CASSSLLAGMYNEQFF